These 32 T cell receptor beta chains were sequenced from one sample in a study of blood T cell repertoires in COVID-19. Sequencing was performed with immunoSEQ multiplex PCR; in TCRdb, only in-frame clones are kept and a portion is missing. The sample has approximately 200,000 clones, 82% seen once; the top ten hold about 5.5%. What was sequenced was peripheral blood. These receptors originate from a woman in her twenties or thirties with acute or convalescent COVID-19.

The gene calls are TRBV5-4 and TRBJ2-3, with 8 bases lining up with TRBD1. The CDR3 is made up of 15 amino acids. In germline, CDR1 is SGHNT, CDR2 YYREEE (reference sequence). V gave up 0 bases and J gave up 9 bases; unmatched junction bases: 9. CDR3 nucleotide sequence: TGTGCCAGCAGCTTGGCCGGGACAGGAGTAGGCACGCAGTATTTT. The encoded protein is CASSLAGTGVGTQYF.

The V and J genes are TRBV10-1 and TRBJ1-5, with TRBD1 matching over 7 bases. The CDR3 has 15 residues. The J segment lost 3 bases and the V segment lost 8 bases, leaving 10 bases of the junction unmatched. Germline V gene data show CDR1 as WNHNN and CDR2 as SYGVQD (reference sequence). CDR3 coding DNA: TGCGCCAGCCGAACGGGACAGCTAGACAATCAGCCCCAGCATTTT. Amino acid sequence: CASRTGQLDNQPQHF.

The chain employs TRBV7-8 and TRBJ1-3; perhaps TRBD1 as D (6 bases). This CDR3 contains 17 residues. CDR1 is SGHVS and CDR2 is FQNEAQ in the germline V gene. V gave up 0 bases and J gave up 5 bases, with 17 bases separating them. CDR3 sequence (DNA): TGTGCCAGCAGCTTAGCCGATCGGACAGAGTCCCGAAACACCATATATTTT. Its protein product is CASSLADRTESRNTIYF.

J is TRBJ1-1 and V is TRBV9; the D gene is possibly TRBD1 (5 bases). This CDR3 has 14 amino acids. V lost 0 bases to trimming and J lost 6 bases, with 12 bases between them. CDR1 is SGDLS and CDR2 is YYNGEE in the germline V gene. The chain's CDR3 is CASSVEGMRPEAFF. The CDR3 DNA reads as TGTGCCAGCAGCGTAGAGGGGATGAGGCCTGAAGCTTTCTTT. Full variable domain (rest looked up from reference TRBV9 and TRBJ1-1): DSGVTQTPKHLITATGQRVTLRCSPRSGDLSVYWYQQSLDQGLQFLIQYYNGEERAKGNILERFSAQQFPDLHSELNLSSLELGDSALYFCASSVEGMRPEAFFGQGTRLTVV.

V gene TRBV19 combines with J gene TRBJ2-1; TRBD2 matches 7 bases. This CDR3 comprises 16 residues. Germline values: CDR1 LNHDA, CDR2 SQIVND (reference sequence). Trimming at V came to 7 bases and at J to 2 bases, leaving 11 bases not matched to a gene. CDR3 loop: CASTHRRGTPYNEQFF. For the CDR3, the DNA is TGTGCCAGTACCCACAGGCGGGGGACTCCCTACAATGAGCAGTTCTTC.

V is TRBV6-5 and J is TRBJ1-2; 8 positions agree with TRBD1. The CDR3 extends over 16 amino acids. Trimming cost V 2 bases and J 4 bases; bases outside gene matches: 9. Germline CDR1 reads MNHEY; CDR2 reads SVGAGI. CDR3 amino acids: CASSYGGTGLFYGYTF. Written as DNA, the CDR3 is TGTGCCAGCAGTTACGGAGGGACAGGCCTCTTCTATGGCTACACCTTC.

The chain recombines TRBV9 with TRBJ1-6; 7 nucleotides agree with TRBD1. The CDR3 loop spans 14 amino acids. The V gene end was trimmed by 4 bases and the J gene end by 7 bases; junction bases not matched to a gene: 5. CDR1 is SGDLS and CDR2 is YYNGEE in the germline V gene. The DNA of the CDR3 is TGTGCCAGCAGCCAGGGACAGACCAATTCACCCCTCCACTTT. Its protein is CASSQGQTNSPLHF. The whole variable domain, remainder taken from reference TRBV9 and TRBJ1-6, is DSGVTQTPKHLITATGQRVTLRCSPRSGDLSVYWYQQSLDQGLQFLIQYYNGEERAKGNILERFSAQQFPDLHSELNLSSLELGDSALYFCASSQGQTNSPLHFGNGTRLTVT.

V and J are TRBV21-1 and TRBJ2-7; the table's D call, TRBD1, has no DNA check behind it. TRBV21-1 is a pseudogene. The CDR3 is 14 residues long. The CDR3 DNA sequence: TGTGCCAGACTGGCGGGACAGGAGGGCTACGAGCAGTACTTC. This sequence encodes CARLAGQEGYEQYF.

V usage is TRBV9 and J usage is TRBJ1-2; 10 bases align to TRBD1. CDR1 SGDLS and CDR2 YYNGEE come from the germline V gene. Trimming at V came to 2 bases and at J to 5 bases, leaving 6 bases not matched to a gene. The CDR3 covers 15 residues. CDR3: CASSVRPGQGYGYTF. DNA for the CDR3: TGTGCCAGCAGCGTCAGACCGGGACAGGGGTATGGCTACACCTTC.

V and J are TRBV15 and TRBJ1-1, with 7 bases fitting TRBD1. The J segment lost 11 bases and the V segment lost 5 bases, leaving 8 bases of the junction unmatched. Germline V gives CDR1 LNHNV, CDR2 YYDKDF (reference sequence). CDR3 length: 12 amino acids. CDR3 in amino acids: CATSGSQGRAFF. CDR3 nucleotide sequence: TGTGCCACCAGCGGATCACAGGGGAGGGCTTTCTTT.

This clone was observed a few times. V usage is TRBV12-3 or TRBV12-4 and J usage is TRBJ1-4; D is unresolved. The V end was cut by 5 bases, the J end by 8 bases, with 9 bases between. The CDR3 runs to 12 residues. CDR3 amino acids: CASSEKLEKLFF. The CDR3 DNA sequence: TGTGCCAGCAGTGAAAAACTCGAAAAACTGTTTTTT.

Turning to this clone: Other DNA sequences of this sample code for an identical CDR3. V usage is TRBV20-1 and J usage is TRBJ2-5, with D possibly matching TRBD2 (5 bases). The germline gives CDR1 DFQATT, CDR2 SNEGSKA (reference sequence). Between the trimmed V and J ends, which lost 6 bases and 5 bases, there was a span of 7 bases. The CDR3 sequence is 10 residues long. This CDR3 reads CSARRETQYF. CDR3 DNA sequence: TGCAGTGCCAGGAGGGAGACCCAGTACTTC.

This sequence joins TRBV27 and TRBJ1-6; a possible D gene is TRBD1 (5 bases). This CDR3 contains 12 residues. The V and J ends lost 5 bases and 11 bases respectively, with 10 bases between them. The germline gives CDR1 MNHEY, CDR2 SMNVEV (reference sequence). The CDR3 DNA reads TGTGCCAGCAGTCTCGGGGGGACACCCCTCCACTTT. Translating it yields CASSLGGTPLHF.

The chain combines TRBV27 with TRBJ1-4; D remains unclear. Trimming took off 0 bases at V and 4 bases at J, with 9 bases between the two ends. Looked up from germline, CDR1 is MNHEY and CDR2 is SMNVEV (reference sequence). The CDR3 is 15 residues long. DNA for the CDR3: TGTGCCAGCAGTTTATCAGGAGGGTTTAATGAAAAACTGTTTTTT. This gives the protein CASSLSGGFNEKLFF.

This clone was recorded only once. This CDR3 is also generated by other DNA sequences in the sample. The chain combines TRBV28 with TRBJ1-2; D not certain. The length of the CDR3 is 11 residues. Trimming removed 5 bases at V and 2 bases at J, with 3 bases between. Germline CDR1 reads MDHEN; CDR2 reads SYDVKM. CDR3 residues: CASSLNYGYTF. The CDR3 DNA is TGTGCCAGCAGTCTCAACTATGGCTACACCTTC.

This clone appeared a few times. The chain recombines TRBV6-6 with TRBJ1-1, with 8 nucleotides matching TRBD1. Trimming took 2 bases from V and 9 from J; bases not matched to a gene: 8. This CDR3 is 14 amino acids long. CDR1 and CDR2 from the germline V gene are MNHNY and SVGAGI (reference sequence). CDR3 sequence: CASSYRETGEKAFF. The CDR3 bases are TGTGCCAGCAGTTACAGGGAGACAGGGGAAAAAGCTTTCTTT.

This chain joins TRBV5-4 and TRBJ2-3, with 7 bases fitting TRBD2. The germline V gene has CDR1 SGHNT and CDR2 YYREEE (reference sequence). After removal of 2 bases from V and 2 bases from J, the junction contained 5 bases not matched to a gene. The CDR3 has 15 amino acids. The CDR3 DNA follows: TGTGCCAGCAGCTTTCCCGGGGGGATCACAGATACGCAGTATTTT. Amino acids: CASSFPGGITDTQYF.

CDR3 bases: TGTGCCAGCAGCTTAGACCCCCCGGGGAGGACCACTGGAAACACCATATATTTT. It is translated as CASSLDPPGRTTGNTIYF. The chain joins TRBV7-3 to TRBJ1-3; D uncertain. Per the germline V gene, CDR1 is SGHTA and CDR2 is FQGTGA. The CDR3 consists of 18 residues. The V end lost 2 bases, the J end lost 2 bases, and 19 bases lay between the germline ends.

The genes are TRBV6-4 and TRBJ2-1; 7 nucleotides agree with TRBD1. Germline V gene data show CDR1 as MRHNA and CDR2 as SNTAGT. V shed 4 bases, J shed 9 bases, and the junction held 6 bases outside the gene matches. The CDR3 sequence is 13 residues long. This CDR3 is CASSADRDTEQFF. Written as DNA, the CDR3 is TGTGCCAGCAGTGCCGACAGGGATACTGAGCAGTTCTTC.

The V and J genes are TRBV15 and TRBJ2-1; 12 bases agree with TRBD2. The CDR3 contains 17 residues. V gave up 3 bases and J gave up 9 bases; unmatched junction bases: 12. Germline assignment: CDR1 LNHNV and CDR2 YYDKDF (reference sequence). This CDR3 reads CATSRLAGGNTGSEQFF. The CDR3 nucleotides read TGTGCCACCAGCAGGCTAGCGGGAGGGAATACGGGGAGTGAGCAGTTCTTC.

About this clone itself: Other DNA sequences in the same sample also yield this CDR3. J is TRBJ2-5 and V is TRBV7-2, with 10 bases identical to TRBD2. The CDR3 contains 14 residues. With 5 bases clipped from V and 4 bases from J, the junction kept 4 bases outside the gene matches. Germline lookup yields CDR1 SGHTA and CDR2 FQGNSA. The CDR3 nucleotides are TGTGCCAGCAGCCCAAGACTAGCGGGAGAGACCCAGTACTTC. This encodes CASSPRLAGETQYF.

The chain carries TRBV5-1 and TRBJ2-2; D possibly corresponds to TRBD1 (6 bases). Germline V gene lookup returns CDR1 SGHRS and CDR2 YFSETQ. V lost 1 base, J lost 7 bases, and 8 bases lay in between. The CDR3 sequence is 13 residues long. CDR3 bases: TGCGCCAGCAGCTTGATCAGGGGCGGGGAGCTGTTTTTT. Its protein product is CASSLIRGGELFF.

The rearrangement joins TRBV30 to TRBJ1-1, with D possibly being TRBD1 (5 bases). The CDR3 runs 15 residues. The V end lost 3 bases, the J end lost 1 base, and 15 bases lay between the germline ends. Germline V gives CDR1 GTSNPN, CDR2 SVGIG (reference sequence). The CDR3 bases are TGTGCCTGGAGCGTCTGGGGGACTAGGAACACTGAAGCTTTCTTT. This translates into CAWSVWGTRNTEAFF.

This clone is categorized as large (0.1 to 1%). CDR3 loop: CASSLGEAYYGYTF. In DNA form, the CDR3 reads TGTGCCAGCAGCCTAGGCGAGGCGTACTATGGCTACACCTTC. V usage is TRBV7-9 and J usage is TRBJ1-2; no reliable D call. This CDR3 spans 14 amino acids. Trimming removed 5 bases from V and 3 bases from J, with 13 bases in between. The germline gives CDR1 SEHNR, CDR2 FQNEAQ (reference sequence). The variable domain in full, with the rest retrieved from reference TRBV7-9 and TRBJ1-2, is DTGVSQNPRHKITKRGQNVTFRCDPISEHNRLYWYRQTLGQGPEFLTYFQNEAQLEKSRLLSDRFSAERPKGSFSTLEIQRTEQGDSAMYLCASSLGEAYYGYTFGSGTRLTVV.

The chain uses TRBV3-1 (or the pseudogene TRBV3-2) and TRBJ1-1, with D tentatively TRBD1 (6 bases). Trimming left V 2 bases short and J 2 bases short, with 12 bases between. The CDR3 length is 15 residues. CDR1 and CDR2 from the germline V gene are LGHDT and YNNKEL (reference sequence). CDR3 sequence: CASSQTGTSNTEAFF. The DNA for the CDR3 is TGTGCCAGCAGCCAAACCGGGACATCTAACACTGAAGCTTTCTTT.

The chain carries TRBV5-1 and TRBJ1-4; 7 bases match TRBD1. There are 15 residues in the CDR3. Germline assignment: CDR1 SGHRS and CDR2 YFSETQ. The trim removed 3 bases at V and 6 bases at J, leaving 8 bases unmatched. The CDR3 reads CASSSSARGDEKLFF. The CDR3 nucleotides are TGCGCCAGCAGCTCCTCTGCCAGGGGGGATGAAAAACTGTTTTTT.

In its sample, this clone was seen a few times. The genes are TRBV4-3 and TRBJ2-2; D possibly corresponds to TRBD2 (5 bases). Trimming shortened V by 6 bases and J by 2 bases, and 10 bases separated the two germline ends. The germline V gene has CDR1 LGHNA and CDR2 YSLEER. The CDR3 sequence is 14 residues long. The CDR3 coding sequence is TGCGCCAGCAGGGATACTAGAAACACCGGGGAGCTGTTTTTT. Protein sequence: CASRDTRNTGELFF.

This clone was counted between two and nine times. The rearrangement joins TRBV7-9 to TRBJ1-5; D is unresolved. The germline V gene has CDR1 SEHNR and CDR2 FQNEAQ (reference sequence). V was pared by 5 bases and J by 4 bases, with 12 bases between. The CDR3 runs 14 residues. The CDR3 is CASSRGLDNQPQHF. The CDR3 nucleotides are TGTGCCAGCAGCCGAGGACTGGATAATCAGCCCCAGCATTTT.

The rearrangement joins TRBV27 to TRBJ2-5, with 9 bases aligning to TRBD1. With 6 bases clipped from V and 3 bases from J, the junction kept 14 bases outside the gene matches. Germline-derived CDR1 and CDR2 are MNHEY and SMNVEV (reference sequence). The CDR3 loop spans 17 amino acids. CDR3 DNA: TGTGCCAGCAGCGACTCAAACTTGTGGGACAGGGAAGAGACCCAGTACTTC. It encodes CASSDSNLWDREETQYF.

V usage is TRBV27 and J usage is TRBJ1-2, with D tentatively TRBD1 (5 bases). This CDR3 contains 15 residues. Trimming stripped 0 bases from V and 5 bases from J, with 13 bases between. CDR1 and CDR2 (germline): MNHEY, SMNVEV (reference sequence). The CDR3 nucleotides are TGTGCCAGCAGTTTATCCCCTCAGGGAAGGTATGGCTACACCTTC. This encodes CASSLSPQGRYGYTF.

This rearrangement joins TRBV4-2 to TRBJ1-4; D is ambiguous. V lost 0 bases, J lost 5 bases, and 7 bases lay in between. CDR3 length: 14 residues. The V gene's germline CDR1 is LGHNA and CDR2 YNFKEQ. This CDR3 is CASSQEARNEKLFF. The CDR3 coding sequence is TGTGCCAGCAGCCAAGAGGCGCGGAATGAAAAACTGTTTTTT.

The chain uses TRBV20-1 and TRBJ2-1; 7 nucleotides align to TRBD1. Trimming at V came to 3 bases and at J to 9 bases, leaving 8 bases not matched to a gene. Germline V gene data show CDR1 as DFQATT and CDR2 as SNEGSKA (reference sequence). This CDR3 is built from 13 residues. CDR3 in amino acids: CSASGRGLGEQFF. The CDR3 nucleotides are TGCAGTGCTAGTGGTAGGGGGCTGGGTGAGCAGTTCTTC.